This is a list of T cell receptor beta chains from one sample in a study of blood T cell repertoires in COVID-19. The data were produced by immunoSEQ multiplex PCR, yet TCRdb's version contains in-frame clones alone and is incomplete. The profile shows approximately 40,000 clones, approximately 85% of them singletons. Input material: peripheral blood. Receptor source: a man in his sixties with active or convalescent COVID-19. Both conserved end residues are part of each CDR3. The D gene is left open where the match is weak. Clone size is stated in some rows and not others, as once, few, many or a class when expanded.

CATRESRGQEKLFF	TGTGCCACCAGGGAGTCGAGGGGGCAAGAAAAACTGTTTTTT	TRBJ1-4	TRBV24-1	NA	TRBD1
CASSLGHVYGTEAFF	TGTGCCAGCAGCCTGGGACATGTATATGGAACTGAAGCTTTCTTT	TRBJ1-1	TRBV7-8	NA	NA
CATSGHTGPNTGELFF	TGTGCCACCAGTGGCCACACAGGGCCCAACACCGGGGAGCTGTTTTTT	TRBJ2-2	TRBV24-1	once	NA
CASSLRDTGELFF	TGTGCCAGCAGTCTGCGGGACACCGGGGAGCTGTTTTTT	TRBJ2-2	TRBV2	NA	NA
CASSLVSGPSNQPQHF	TGTGCCAGCAGCTTAGTGTCTGGGCCGAGCAATCAGCCCCAGCATTTT	TRBJ1-5	TRBV7-2	NA	NA
CASSLGHPSTDTQYF	TGTGCCAGCAGCCTCGGACATCCTAGCACAGATACGCAGTATTTT	TRBJ2-3	TRBV6-5	NA	NA
CASKAGPTTDTQYF	TGTGCCAGCAAAGCGGGGCCCACCACAGATACGCAGTATTTT	TRBJ2-3	TRBV11-2	NA	TRBD2
CASSLAMDRLNSPLHF	TGTGCCAGCAGCTTAGCGATGGACAGATTAAATTCACCCCTCCACTTT	TRBJ1-6	TRBV11-1	once	NA
CASSLATGTANEKLFF	TGTGCCAGCAGCTTAGCCACCGGGACAGCTAATGAAAAACTGTTTTTT	TRBJ1-4	TRBV7-2	NA	TRBD1
CASSEAVPSVNQPQHF	TGTGCCAGCAGTGAAGCGGTCCCGTCGGTCAATCAGCCCCAGCATTTT	TRBJ1-5	TRBV6-1	NA	NA
CASSFGGRLNEQFF	TGTGCCAGCAGCTTCGGCGGGAGGCTTAATGAGCAGTTCTTC	TRBJ2-1	TRBV5-6	NA	TRBD2
CASSVWRTEAFF	TGTGCCAGCAGTGTATGGCGGACTGAAGCTTTCTTT	TRBJ1-1	TRBV12-3/TRBV12-4	few	NA
CASSSRTSGSWNEQFF	TGTGCCAGCAGCTCCCGGACTAGCGGGAGTTGGAATGAGCAGTTCTTC	TRBJ2-1	TRBV5-6	NA	TRBD2
CASSDTRDSTATNEKLFF	TGTGCCAGCAGTGACACTAGGGACAGTACGGCAACTAATGAAAAACTGTTTTTT	TRBJ1-4	TRBV6-4	NA	TRBD1
CASSIEQDNQPQHF	TGTGCCAGTAGTATTGAGCAAGACAATCAGCCCCAGCATTTT	TRBJ1-5	TRBV19	NA	NA
CASSSRRASGYNEQFF	TGTGCCAGCAGCTCCCGTAGGGCTAGCGGGTACAATGAGCAGTTCTTC	TRBJ2-1	TRBV9	NA	TRBD2
CASSDRGRSPLHF	TGTGCCAGCAGTGACAGGGGACGTTCACCCCTCCACTTT	TRBJ1-6	TRBV6-1	NA	NA
CASSLGTSGGADTQYF	TGCGCCAGCAGCTTAGGGACTAGCGGGGGGGCAGATACGCAGTATTTT	TRBJ2-3	TRBV5-1	NA	TRBD2
CATSRGSYSGNTIYF	TGTGCCACCAGCAGGGGCAGCTACTCTGGAAACACCATATATTTT	TRBJ1-3	TRBV15	NA	NA
CASSERQGSFLTF	TGTGCCAGCAGTGAGAGACAGGGAAGCTTTTTGACCTTC	TRBJ1-2	TRBV6-1	NA	TRBD1
CASSQIRVAYNSPLHF	TGCGCCAGCAGCCAAATCAGGGTCGCCTATAATTCACCCCTCCACTTT	TRBJ1-6	TRBV4-1	few	NA
CASTTDGGWAFF	TGTGCCAGCACTACCGACGGGGGTTGGGCTTTCTTT	TRBJ1-1	TRBV6-1	NA	NA
CALRDNNYGYTF	TGTGCCCTCCGGGATAATAACTATGGCTACACCTTC	TRBJ1-2	TRBV30	few	NA
CASSSGEGSSYNEQFF	TGTGCCAGCAGCTCAGGGGAGGGGAGCTCCTACAATGAGCAGTTCTTC	TRBJ2-1	TRBV11-3	NA	NA
CASSLEQGRDTEAFF	TGTGCCAGCAGTTTAGAACAGGGGCGGGACACTGAAGCTTTCTTT	TRBJ1-1	TRBV27	once	TRBD1
CASSRDRGSYNEQFF	TGTGCCAGCAGCAGGGACAGGGGGAGCTACAATGAGCAGTTCTTC	TRBJ2-1	TRBV14	NA	TRBD1
CAIHPGTPTGELFF	TGTGCCATCCACCCCGGGACTCCGACCGGGGAGCTGTTTTTT	TRBJ2-2	TRBV10-3	NA	NA
CASSYGRDKTPIGYTF	TGTGCCAGCAGTTACGGAAGGGACAAGACTCCTATTGGCTACACCTTC	TRBJ1-2	TRBV6-2/TRBV6-3	NA	NA
CASSLGTGDGDEKLFF	TGTGCCAGCAGCTTAGGGACAGGGGATGGCGATGAAAAACTGTTTTTT	TRBJ1-4	TRBV7-8	NA	TRBD1
CASSLGHDTQYF	TGTGCCAGCAGCTTAGGGCACGATACGCAGTATTTT	TRBJ2-3	TRBV11-2	NA	NA